A selection of T cell receptor beta chains follows, all from one sample in a study of blood T cell repertoires in COVID-19. Method: immunoSEQ multiplex PCR; TCRdb's copy keeps in-frame clones and lacks some. The data show a few hundred thousand clones, roughly 89% seen once. The sample taken for sequencing was PBMCs or T cells enriched from blood (not recorded which). The receptors originated from a woman younger than 30 with acute COVID-19. The CDR3 runs from the conserved cysteine through the conserved F or W.

J gene: TRBJ1-2
V gene: TRBV27
CDR3 protein: CASSLQGDSYGYTF

J gene: TRBJ1-2
V gene: TRBV6-5
CDR3 protein: CASSYSPGSNYGYTF

J gene: TRBJ1-5
V gene: TRBV19
CDR3 protein: CASSKGLMEGNQPQHF

J gene: TRBJ2-2
V gene: TRBV18
CDR3 protein: CASSPRGNTGELFF

J gene: TRBJ2-3
V gene: TRBV27
CDR3 protein: CASRASGPSTDTQYF

J gene: TRBJ2-3
V gene: TRBV6-1
CDR3 protein: CASSETSGDGTDTQYF

J gene: TRBJ1-2
V gene: TRBV27
CDR3 protein: CASTSGQGRGNYGYTF

J gene: TRBJ1-3
V gene: TRBV28
CDR3 protein: CASKGGNSGNTIYF

J gene: TRBJ2-7
V gene: TRBV29-1
CDR3 protein: CSVEGADRSYEQYF

J gene: TRBJ2-7
V gene: TRBV7-3
CDR3 protein: CASSHGGLYEQYF

J gene: TRBJ2-1
V gene: TRBV7-2
CDR3 protein: CASSFTSGRAGEQFF

J gene: TRBJ2-7
V gene: TRBV2
CDR3 protein: CASPVQGPISYEQYF

J gene: TRBJ2-2
V gene: TRBV5-5
CDR3 protein: CASSSHITHTGELFF

J gene: TRBJ1-2
V gene: TRBV6-5
CDR3 protein: CASSLTNYGYTF

J gene: TRBJ2-5
V gene: TRBV11-2
CDR3 protein: CASSSLGLAGEETQYF

J gene: TRBJ1-2
V gene: TRBV9
CDR3 protein: CASSLTSWVANHGYTF